This TCR beta chain stems from a study of cytomegalovirus exposure and HLA in healthy donors. Background on the study: The roughly 110 validation repertoires matched the 666 first-cohort repertoires in platform, a later analysis reported. Study outcomes and limitations: 150 to 200 TCR beta chains were listed as cytomegalovirus-associated. CMV antigen specificity of a few CMV-associated chains was confirmed in vitro.

Sequencing used immunoSEQ multiplex PCR; TCRdb keeps in-frame clones, though not all of them. The data contain tens of thousands of clones, 80% to 95% of them seen just once; the ten biggest clones take up roughly 5%. The CDR3 consists of 14 residues. Deletions cut 0 bases from V and 6 bases from J, with 11 bases between. The germline CDR1 and CDR2 sequences are SGDLS and YYNGEE. Concerning this clone: The antigen is not known.

The sample taken for sequencing was PBMCs. The source is a man younger than 30 in good health and CMV-seropositive. V usage is TRBV9 and J usage is TRBJ2-3; no reliable D call. CDR3 nucleotide sequence: TGTGCCAGCAGCGTAGCGCCAGCCGGGGATACGCAGTATTTT. It yields the protein CASSVAPAGDTQYF.